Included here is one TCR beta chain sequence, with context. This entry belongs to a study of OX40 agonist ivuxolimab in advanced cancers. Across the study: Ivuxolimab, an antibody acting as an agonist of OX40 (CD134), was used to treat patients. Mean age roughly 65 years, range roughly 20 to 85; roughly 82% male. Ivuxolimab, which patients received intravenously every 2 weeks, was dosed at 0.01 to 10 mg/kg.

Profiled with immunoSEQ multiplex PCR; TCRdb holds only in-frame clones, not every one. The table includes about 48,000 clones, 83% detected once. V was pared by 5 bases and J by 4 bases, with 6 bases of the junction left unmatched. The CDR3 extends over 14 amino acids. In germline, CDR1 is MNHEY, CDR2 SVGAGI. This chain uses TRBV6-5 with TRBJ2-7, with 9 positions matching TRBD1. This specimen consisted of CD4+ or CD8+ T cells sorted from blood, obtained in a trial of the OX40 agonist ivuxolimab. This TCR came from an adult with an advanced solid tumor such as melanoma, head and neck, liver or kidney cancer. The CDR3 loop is CASSRQGGPYEQYF. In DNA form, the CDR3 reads TGTGCCAGCAGTCGACAGGGGGGACCGTACGAGCAGTACTTC.